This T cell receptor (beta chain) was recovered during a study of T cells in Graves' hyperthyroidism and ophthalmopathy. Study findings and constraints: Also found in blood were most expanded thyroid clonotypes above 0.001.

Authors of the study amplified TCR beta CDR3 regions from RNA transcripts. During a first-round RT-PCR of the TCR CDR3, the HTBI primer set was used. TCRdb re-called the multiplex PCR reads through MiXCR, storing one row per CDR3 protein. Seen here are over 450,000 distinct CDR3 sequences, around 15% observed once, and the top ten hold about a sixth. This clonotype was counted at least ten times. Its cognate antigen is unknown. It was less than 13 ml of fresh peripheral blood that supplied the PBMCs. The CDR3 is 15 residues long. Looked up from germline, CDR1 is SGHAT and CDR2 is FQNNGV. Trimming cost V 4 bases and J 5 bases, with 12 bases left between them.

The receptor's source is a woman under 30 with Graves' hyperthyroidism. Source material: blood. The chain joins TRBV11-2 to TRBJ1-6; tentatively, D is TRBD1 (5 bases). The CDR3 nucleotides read TGTGCCAGCAGCTGGCGACAGACGAATAATTCACCCCTCCACTTT. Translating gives CASSWRQTNNSPLHF.